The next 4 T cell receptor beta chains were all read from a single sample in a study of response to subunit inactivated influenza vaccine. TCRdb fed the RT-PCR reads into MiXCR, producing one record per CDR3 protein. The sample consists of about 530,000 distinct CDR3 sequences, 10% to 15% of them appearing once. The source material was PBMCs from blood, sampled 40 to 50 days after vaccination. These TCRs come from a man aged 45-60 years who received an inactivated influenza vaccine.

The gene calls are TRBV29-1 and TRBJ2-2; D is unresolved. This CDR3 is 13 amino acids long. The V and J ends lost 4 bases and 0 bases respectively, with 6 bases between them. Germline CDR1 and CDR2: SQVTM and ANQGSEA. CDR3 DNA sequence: TGCAGCGTTGCAAGTTCGAACACCGGGGAGCTGTTTTTT. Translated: CSVASSNTGELFF.

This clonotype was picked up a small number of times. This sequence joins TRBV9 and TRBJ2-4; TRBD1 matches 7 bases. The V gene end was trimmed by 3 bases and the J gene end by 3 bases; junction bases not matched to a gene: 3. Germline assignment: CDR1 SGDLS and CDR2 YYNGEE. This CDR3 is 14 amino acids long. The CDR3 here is CASSAGTDKNIQYF. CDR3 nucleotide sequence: TGTGCCAGCAGCGCTGGGACAGACAAAAACATTCAGTACTTC. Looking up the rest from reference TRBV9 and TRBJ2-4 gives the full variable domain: DSGVTQTPKHLITATGQRVTLRCSPRSGDLSVYWYQQSLDQGLQFLIQYYNGEERAKGNILERFSAQQFPDLHSELNLSSLELGDSALYFCASSAGTDKNIQYFGAGTRLSVL.

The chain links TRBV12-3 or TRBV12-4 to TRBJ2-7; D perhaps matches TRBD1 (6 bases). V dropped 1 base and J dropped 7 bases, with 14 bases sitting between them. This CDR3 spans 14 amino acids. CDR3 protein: CASSLGNRAREQYF. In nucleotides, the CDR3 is TGTGCCAGCAGTTTAGGAAACAGGGCGAGGGAGCAGTACTTC.

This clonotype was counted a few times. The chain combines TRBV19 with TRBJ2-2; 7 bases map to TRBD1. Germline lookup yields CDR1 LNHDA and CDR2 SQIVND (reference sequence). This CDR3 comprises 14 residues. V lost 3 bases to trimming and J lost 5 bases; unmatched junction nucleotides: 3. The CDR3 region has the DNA TGTGCCAGTAGTATCGACAGGGCGACCGGGGAGCTGTTTTTT. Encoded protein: CASSIDRATGELFF.